Below are 2 T cell receptor beta chains sequenced from a single sample in a study of T cell responses to AZD1222 COVID-19 vaccine. The repertoire was sequenced with immunoSEQ multiplex PCR; TCRdb's copy has only in-frame clones and lacks some. The sample has about 260,000 clones; more than 80% are singletons. The material was peripheral blood, obtained on day 0 of AZD1222 vaccination. Every receptor here comes from an adult in good health.

This chain connects TRBV7-3 to TRBJ2-3; D is uncertain. The V end lost 5 bases, the J end lost 5 bases, and 14 bases lay between the germline ends. The CDR3 spans 14 residues. Germline V gives CDR1 SGHTA, CDR2 FQGTGA. CDR3 amino acids: CASSPRSGGDTQYF. As DNA, the CDR3 is TGTGCCAGCAGCCCGAGGAGTGGCGGAGATACGCAGTATTTT.

This sequence joins TRBV19 and TRBJ1-5; TRBD1 agrees at 10 bases. The CDR3 sequence is 15 residues long. Germline assignment: CDR1 LNHDA and CDR2 SQIVND (reference sequence). The V gene end was trimmed by 5 bases and the J gene end by 4 bases; junction bases not matched to a gene: 5. The CDR3 DNA reads as TGTGCCAGTAGTGCCGGGACAGGGGTAAATCAGCCCCAGCATTTT. Translating it yields CASSAGTGVNQPQHF.